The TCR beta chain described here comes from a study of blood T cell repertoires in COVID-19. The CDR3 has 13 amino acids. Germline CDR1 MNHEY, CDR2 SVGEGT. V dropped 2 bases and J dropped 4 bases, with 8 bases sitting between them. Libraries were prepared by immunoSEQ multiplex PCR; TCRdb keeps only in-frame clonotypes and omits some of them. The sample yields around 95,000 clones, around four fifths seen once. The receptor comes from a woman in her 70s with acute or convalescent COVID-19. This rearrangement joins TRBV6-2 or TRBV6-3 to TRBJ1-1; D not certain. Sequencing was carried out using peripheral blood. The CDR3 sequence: CASSYTSGTEAFF. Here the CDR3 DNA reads TGTGCCAGCAGTTACACCTCGGGCACTGAAGCTTTCTTT.